These T cell receptor beta chains were read from a single sample in a study of blood T cell repertoires in COVID-19. The table came from immunoSEQ multiplex PCR; TCRdb's copy has only in-frame clones and leaves some out. The sample contains about 220,000 clones, approximately 85% of which appear only once. The sequencing input was peripheral blood. Source of these receptors: a woman aged 70 to 79 with COVID-19, enrolled during active disease. Both conserved end residues are part of each CDR3. Each record gives: CDR3 DNA, CDR3 protein, D gene, J gene, V gene, clone size. A D gene is named only where the DNA matches it firmly. The size entry is marked missing in some rows and otherwise reads once, few, many or a size class.

DNA: TGTGCCACCAGCAGAGGTGCCGGGACTAGCGGGAATGAGCAGTTCTTC
CDR3: CATSRGAGTSGNEQFF
D: TRBD2
J: TRBJ2-1
V: TRBV15
size: NA

DNA: TGCAGCGTTGAAGATGTGTGGCCGTCCTATGGCTACACCTTC
CDR3: CSVEDVWPSYGYTF
D: NA
J: TRBJ1-2
V: TRBV29-1
size: NA

DNA: TGTGCCAGCAGCTTTCCTACTAGCGCTGTAGATACGCAGTATTTT
CDR3: CASSFPTSAVDTQYF
D: TRBD2
J: TRBJ2-3
V: TRBV7-3
size: NA

DNA: TGTGCCAGTAGTATAGATCTGACAGCAGCTAATCCCCATACGCAGTATTTT
CDR3: CASSIDLTAANPHTQYF
D: NA
J: TRBJ2-3
V: TRBV19
size: NA

DNA: TGTGCCAGCAGACTTGGTGATGGCTACACCTTC
CDR3: CASRLGDGYTF
D: NA
J: TRBJ1-2
V: TRBV6-6
size: NA

DNA: TGTGCCAGCAGCGTTCAGGGGGCGCGCACTGAAGCTTTCTTT
CDR3: CASSVQGARTEAFF
D: TRBD1
J: TRBJ1-1
V: TRBV9
size: NA

DNA: TGTGCCAGCAGCTCAGACCCGGGACTGAACACCGGGGAGCTGTTTTTT
CDR3: CASSSDPGLNTGELFF
D: NA
J: TRBJ2-2
V: TRBV5-4
size: once

DNA: TGTGCCAGCAGACTATATTACTGGCAGGGGGAGGAATATAATTCACCCCTCCACTTT
CDR3: CASRLYYWQGEEYNSPLHF
D: TRBD1
J: TRBJ1-6
V: TRBV5-6
size: once

DNA: TGTGCCAGCTCACCATGGGGGCAGGCCAGCTCTGGAAACACCATATATTTT
CDR3: CASSPWGQASSGNTIYF
D: NA
J: TRBJ1-3
V: TRBV18
size: NA

DNA: TGTGCCAGCATCCGACCCAGACTAGCGGGGGGGGTAGAGACCCAGTACTTC
CDR3: CASIRPRLAGGVETQYF
D: TRBD2
J: TRBJ2-5
V: TRBV2
size: NA

DNA: TGTGCCAGCAGCTTGAGTCAGGTCTATGGCTACACCTTC
CDR3: CASSLSQVYGYTF
D: NA
J: TRBJ1-2
V: TRBV5-6
size: NA

DNA: TGTGCCAGCAGCTACGGGGGGAGCTCCTACAATGAGCAGTTCTTC
CDR3: CASSYGGSSYNEQFF
D: TRBD2
J: TRBJ2-1
V: TRBV5-4
size: NA

DNA: TGTGCCAGCAGCCCCACCTGGGTAGAGGACACTGAAGCTTTCTTT
CDR3: CASSPTWVEDTEAFF
D: NA
J: TRBJ1-1
V: TRBV4-2
size: NA